A single sample gave rise to the 27 T cell receptor beta chains below, sequenced in a study of T-cell memory formation after mild COVID-19. TCRdb itself ran the 5' RACE reads through MiXCR, one entry per CDR3 protein. The table has hundreds of thousands of distinct CDR3 sequences, roughly 22% seen once. Sequencing input: PBMCs or a T cell subset sorted from them (not recorded which). The receptor source for this set is an adult woman who had mild COVID-19 (a few samples of this study predate the infection). Cell type and time point are not known.

This clonotype appeared a few times. The chain employs TRBV6-2 or TRBV6-3 and TRBJ2-7; D unclear. Germline assignment: CDR1 MNHEY and CDR2 SVGEGT. Trimming took 3 bases from V and 4 from J, leaving 10 bases between them. This CDR3 comprises 13 residues. The CDR3 sequence is CASSYNGPYEQYF. CDR3 nucleotide sequence: TGTGCCAGCAGTTATAACGGACCATACGAGCAGTACTTC.

This clonotype showed up just a few times. The gene calls are TRBV12-3 or TRBV12-4 and TRBJ2-2; no definite D call. The CDR3 has 13 amino acids. Trimming took 2 bases from V and 3 from J, leaving 4 bases between them. The CDR3 loop is CASSLRYTGELFF. The CDR3, as DNA: TGTGCCAGCAGTTTAAGATACACCGGGGAGCTGTTTTTT.

This clonotype has only a few counts. Here the CDR3 DNA reads TGTGCCAGCAGCTTATCCCGGGACTACAATGAGCAGTTCTTC. It specifies CASSLSRDYNEQFF. The chain links TRBV7-2 to TRBJ2-1, with D tentatively TRBD2 (5 bases). Germline loops: CDR1 SGHTA, CDR2 FQGNSA. The V end lost 2 bases, the J end lost 3 bases, and 8 bases lay between the germline ends. This CDR3 comprises 14 residues.

The chain uses TRBV10-3 and TRBJ2-1, with TRBD1 identical over 10 bases. This CDR3 is built from 16 residues. Germline V gene data show CDR1 as ENHRY and CDR2 as SYGVKD. Losses at the gene ends were 2 bases for V and 8 bases for J; bases not matched to a gene: 9. Here the CDR3 DNA reads TGTGCCATCAGTGAGCCGGGACAGGGGATGGTAGATGAGCAGTTCTTC. Translated: CAISEPGQGMVDEQFF.

This clonotype was seen ten or more times. The chain uses TRBV6-6 and TRBJ2-5; D ambiguous. CDR1 MNHNY and CDR2 SVGAGI come from the germline V gene (reference sequence). V lost 5 bases to trimming and J lost 5 bases, with 9 bases between them. CDR3 length: 12 amino acids. This CDR3 is CASSEDGETQYF. CDR3 bases: TGTGCCAGCAGTGAGGATGGGGAGACCCAGTACTTC.

The chain is built from TRBV15 and TRBJ1-4, with 11 nucleotides matching TRBD1. There are 18 residues in the CDR3. Germline lookup yields CDR1 LNHNV and CDR2 YYDKDF (reference sequence). With V trimmed by 0 bases and J by 6 bases, 9 bases remained unmatched. CDR3 loop: CATSREGTGGFTDEKLFF. The CDR3 DNA sequence: TGTGCCACCAGCAGAGAGGGGACAGGGGGTTTTACGGATGAAAAACTGTTTTTT.

V and J are TRBV7-9 and TRBJ2-3, with TRBD2 matching over 7 bases. The junction had 9 bases not matched to a gene; V was cut back by 6 bases and J by 3 bases. Germline loops: CDR1 SEHNR, CDR2 FQNEAQ (reference sequence). This CDR3 is 15 amino acids long. As DNA, the CDR3 is TGTGCCAGCAGACTAGCGATAGGTGTGACAGATACGCAGTATTTT. The encoded protein is CASRLAIGVTDTQYF.

This clonotype occurred once. This chain links TRBV7-2 with TRBJ2-4; 7 nucleotides match TRBD2. Per the germline V gene, CDR1 is SGHTA and CDR2 is FQGNSA. The ends lost 3 bases at V and 6 bases at J; junction bases unmatched: 5. The CDR3 runs 14 residues. In DNA form, the CDR3 reads TGTGCCAGCAGCTTGCGGCGGGAGTCAAACATTCAGTACTTC. Its protein product is CASSLRRESNIQYF.

There are a few counts of this clonotype. This rearrangement joins TRBV11-2 to TRBJ2-1; 11 nucleotides agree with TRBD2. J lost 5 bases, V lost 4 bases, and 4 bases had no gene match. Germline CDR1 is SGHAT and CDR2 is FQNNGV. There are 15 residues in the CDR3. CDR3 coding DNA: TGTGCCAGCAGCTCCACTAGCGGGAGTCACAATGAGCAGTTCTTC. This sequence encodes CASSSTSGSHNEQFF. Variable domain in full (rest from reference TRBV11-2 and TRBJ2-1): EAGVAQSPRYKIIEKRQSVAFWCNPISGHATLYWYQQILGQGPKLLIQFQNNGVVDDSQLPKDRFSAERLKGVDSTLKIQPAKLEDSAVYLCASSSTSGSHNEQFFGPGTRLTVL.

This chain joins TRBV6-6 and TRBJ1-4, with TRBD1 matching 9 bases. The CDR3 has 14 residues. V trimming: 4 bases; J trimming: 8 bases; junction bases outside the gene matches: 5. The germline V gene encodes CDR1 MNHNY and CDR2 SVGAGI (reference sequence). CDR3 amino acids: CASSSGTGREKLFF. The CDR3 DNA reads TGTGCCAGCAGTTCGGGGACAGGGAGGGAAAAACTGTTTTTT.

The V gene is TRBV7-8, the J gene TRBJ1-5, with 10 bases that match TRBD1. Trimming at V came to 3 bases and at J to 10 bases, leaving 9 bases not matched to a gene. The germline V gene has CDR1 SGHVS and CDR2 FQNEAQ. The CDR3 sequence is 15 residues long. As DNA, the CDR3 is TGTGCCAGCAGCTTGGGGGACAGGGGCTTCCTACCCCAGCATTTT. Protein: CASSLGDRGFLPQHF.

The chain links TRBV4-1 to TRBJ1-1; D perhaps matches TRBD1 (5 bases). Germline-derived CDR1 and CDR2 are MGHRA and YSYEKL. The CDR3 totals 15 residues. Trimming took 0 bases from V and 2 from J, leaving 10 bases between them. CDR3 sequence: CASSQDWGRNTEAFF. The CDR3 region has the DNA TGCGCCAGCAGCCAAGATTGGGGCCGCAACACTGAAGCTTTCTTT.

The chain carries TRBV4-1 and TRBJ1-6, with D hard to call. V lost 0 bases, J lost 11 bases, and 8 bases lay in between. Germline assignment: CDR1 MGHRA and CDR2 YSYEKL. The CDR3 is 13 residues long. CDR3 in DNA: TGCGCCAGCAGCCAAGAGTTGCGACCACCCCTCCACTTT. Translation gives CASSQELRPPLHF.

This clonotype was seen more than once but under ten times. This chain links TRBV5-1 with TRBJ2-2, with a tentative D call TRBD1 (6 bases). Per germline, CDR1 SGHRS and CDR2 YFSETQ. The V and J ends lost 7 bases and 3 bases respectively, with 10 bases between them. The CDR3 loop spans 13 amino acids. CDR3 sequence (DNA): TGCGCCAGCGGGGGCGGATACACCGGGGAGCTGTTTTTT. It encodes CASGGGYTGELFF.

This clonotype was picked up a small number of times. The V call is TRBV7-3, the J call TRBJ2-6; D assignment may be TRBD1 or TRBD2 (5 bases each). The V and J ends lost 4 bases and 2 bases respectively, with 15 bases between them. CDR3 length: 17 amino acids. Germline V gives CDR1 SGHTA, CDR2 FQGTGA. CDR3 sequence: CASSSPSGTAGANVLTF. DNA of the CDR3: TGTGCCAGCAGCTCCCCCTCCGGGACGGCTGGGGCCAACGTCCTGACTTTC.

This clonotype was observed many times. The chain links TRBV7-2 to TRBJ2-7; 8 bases align to TRBD1. In germline, CDR1 is SGHTA, CDR2 FQGNSA. The CDR3 consists of 14 residues. V lost 5 bases to trimming and J lost 0 bases; unmatched junction nucleotides: 3. CDR3 residues: CASSPDRVSYEQYF. The CDR3 region has the DNA TGTGCCAGCAGCCCGGACAGGGTCTCCTACGAGCAGTACTTC.

V gene TRBV9 combines with J gene TRBJ2-1, with TRBD2 identical over 8 bases. The V gene's germline CDR1 is SGDLS and CDR2 YYNGEE. There are 14 residues in the CDR3. J lost 3 bases, V lost 4 bases, and 3 bases had no gene match. CDR3 in amino acids: CASSHSGIYNEQFF. In nucleotides, the CDR3 is TGTGCCAGCAGCCATAGCGGGATCTACAATGAGCAGTTCTTC.

The chain employs TRBV7-2 and TRBJ2-4, with D hard to call. V was shortened by 2 bases and J by 7 bases, with 6 bases between the two germline ends. The V gene's germline CDR1 is SGHTA and CDR2 FQGNSA. This CDR3 spans 12 amino acids. This CDR3 reads CASSLIGNIQYF. The DNA of the CDR3 is TGTGCCAGCAGCTTAATAGGGAACATTCAGTACTTC.

The genes are TRBV7-2 and TRBJ2-3, with 7 bases aligning to TRBD2. This CDR3 spans 16 amino acids. V lost 5 bases to trimming and J lost 2 bases; unmatched junction nucleotides: 10. Germline CDR1 and CDR2: SGHTA and FQGNSA. The CDR3 loop is CASSGQSGTYTDTQYF. The DNA of the CDR3 is TGTGCCAGCAGCGGTCAAAGCGGGACCTACACAGATACGCAGTATTTT.

The chain employs TRBV20-1 and TRBJ2-7, with a tentative D call TRBD1 (6 bases). Germline CDR1 and CDR2: DFQATT and SNEGSKA (reference sequence). V was clipped by 0 bases and J by 0 bases, with 12 bases between them. This CDR3 comprises 15 residues. CDR3 sequence (DNA): TGCAGTGCTAGAGAAGCAGGGGATCTCTCCTACGAGCAGTACTTC. It codes for CSAREAGDLSYEQYF.

V and J are TRBV6-2 or TRBV6-3 and TRBJ2-5; 9 nucleotides align to TRBD2. After removal of 2 bases from V and 1 base from J, the junction contained 11 bases not matched to a gene. Germline lookup yields CDR1 MNHEY and CDR2 SVGEGT. CDR3 size: 18 residues. CDR3 DNA: TGTGCCAGCAGTTACCACCACGGCGGGAGGGCCGGCCAAGAGACCCAGTACTTC. Protein sequence: CASSYHHGGRAGQETQYF.

This clonotype appeared a few times. This rearrangement joins TRBV4-1 to TRBJ2-2; TRBD2 might be the D (6 bases). Trimming removed 1 base from V and 0 bases from J, with 15 bases in between. Germline loops: CDR1 MGHRA, CDR2 YSYEKL. This CDR3 contains 18 residues. The CDR3 here is CASSQVNLGLPNTGELFF. In nucleotides, the CDR3 is TGCGCCAGCAGCCAAGTGAATCTGGGACTGCCGAACACCGGGGAGCTGTTTTTT.

The genes are TRBV7-9 and TRBJ2-3; 8 nucleotides agree with TRBD2. The CDR3 runs 14 residues. V lost 6 bases, J lost 6 bases, and 8 bases stayed unmatched. In germline, CDR1 is SEHNR, CDR2 FQNEAQ (reference sequence). This CDR3 is CASRPAGGSDTQYF. Written as DNA, the CDR3 is TGTGCCAGCAGACCGGCGGGGGGATCGGATACGCAGTATTTT.

The table lists this clonotype with many counts. This rearrangement joins TRBV7-2 to TRBJ1-1; weak D call: TRBD1 (5 bases). The CDR3 length is 16 residues. Trimming took 4 bases from V and 0 from J, leaving 15 bases between them. Germline V gives CDR1 SGHTA, CDR2 FQGNSA. This CDR3 is CASSSGVGLLNTEAFF. The CDR3 DNA reads TGTGCCAGCAGCTCTGGGGTGGGACTCCTGAACACTGAAGCTTTCTTT.

This chain uses TRBV4-1 with TRBJ1-5; TRBD1 is a possible D gene (6 bases). Germline CDR1 MGHRA, CDR2 YSYEKL. The CDR3 has 14 amino acids. The V end lost 0 bases, the J end lost 8 bases, and 11 bases lay between the germline ends. This chain's CDR3 is CASSQEGDTEPQHF. In nucleotides, the CDR3 is TGCGCCAGCAGCCAAGAAGGGGACACCGAGCCCCAGCATTTT.

The V gene is TRBV6-2 or TRBV6-3, the J gene TRBJ1-1; TRBD1 matches at 8 bases. J lost 1 base, V lost 6 bases, and 19 bases had no gene match. The germline CDR1 and CDR2 sequences are MNHEY and SVGEGT. CDR3 length: 19 residues. This CDR3 reads CASSGPGTGRNRRNTEAFF. The DNA of the CDR3 is TGTGCCAGCAGCGGTCCCGGGACAGGCCGAAATCGTCGGAACACTGAAGCTTTCTTT.

CDR3 region: CASSQGNEETQYF. DNA for the CDR3: TGTGCCAGCAGCCAGGGTAACGAAGAGACCCAGTACTTC. The V gene is TRBV12-3 or TRBV12-4, the J gene TRBJ2-5; possibly TRBD1 for D (5 bases). This CDR3 is built from 13 residues. Trimming took off 6 bases at V and 3 bases at J, with 11 bases between the two ends.